The 20 T cell receptor beta chains given below trace back to one sample, sequenced in a study of T cells after yellow fever vaccination. MiXCR, applied by TCRdb to the 5' RACE reads, yields one record per CDR3 protein. The table records about 300,000 distinct CDR3 sequences, approximately 7% of them present only once. The sample consisted of PBMCs, taken roughly 47 days after the first yellow fever vaccination. Source of these receptors: a man younger than 30 who received the YFV17D yellow fever vaccine.

The chain couples TRBV20-1 to TRBJ1-1; D not resolved. Looked up from germline, CDR1 is DFQATT and CDR2 is SNEGSKA (reference sequence). Trimming took off 5 bases at V and 2 bases at J, with 15 bases between the two ends. The CDR3 extends over 14 amino acids. The CDR3 region is CSAAGLKGNTEAFF. For the CDR3, the DNA is TGCAGTGCTGCGGGCCTCAAAGGAAACACTGAAGCTTTCTTT.

The chain employs TRBV4-1 and TRBJ1-3; 12 nucleotides agree with TRBD1. Per the germline V gene, CDR1 is MGHRA and CDR2 is YSYEKL. The ends lost 1 base at V and 0 bases at J; junction bases unmatched: 13. The length of the CDR3 is 21 residues. CDR3 loop: CASSQVPSGQGASSSGNTIYF. The CDR3, as DNA: TGCGCCAGCAGCCAAGTACCTTCGGGACAGGGGGCCTCTAGCTCTGGAAACACCATATATTTT.

This clonotype was found many times. The chain combines TRBV6-1 with TRBJ1-5; 8 positions match TRBD1. Germline CDR1 reads MNHNS; CDR2 reads SASEGT. The CDR3 covers 13 residues. Unmatched junction bases numbered 4, after V lost 6 bases and J lost 6 bases. The CDR3 nucleotides are TGTGCCAGCAGGGACAGGGAGGGTCAGCCCCAGCATTTT. Translated: CASRDREGQPQHF.

This clonotype turned up a few times. The rearrangement joins TRBV9 to TRBJ1-1; D is possibly TRBD1 (6 bases). The V and J ends lost 0 bases and 2 bases respectively, with 14 bases between them. Germline CDR1 reads SGDLS; CDR2 reads YYNGEE. The CDR3 spans 16 residues. For the CDR3, the DNA is TGTGCCAGCAGCGTAGTGAGGGCAGGGGACAACACTGAAGCTTTCTTT. Translating gives CASSVVRAGDNTEAFF. The full variable domain, with the rest looked up from reference TRBV9 and TRBJ1-1, is DSGVTQTPKHLITATGQRVTLRCSPRSGDLSVYWYQQSLDQGLQFLIQYYNGEERAKGNILERFSAQQFPDLHSELNLSSLELGDSALYFCASSVVRAGDNTEAFFGQGTRLTVV.

The rearrangement joins TRBV6-5 to TRBJ2-3, with D tentatively TRBD1 (6 bases). Germline V gene lookup returns CDR1 MNHEY and CDR2 SVGAGI. Trimming took off 5 bases at V and 5 bases at J, with 8 bases between the two ends. CDR3 length: 12 residues. This CDR3 is CASSARGDTQYF. Here the CDR3 DNA reads TGTGCCAGCAGTGCCAGGGGAGATACGCAGTATTTT.

This clonotype was recorded at least ten times. The chain is built from TRBV25-1 and TRBJ2-3; TRBD2 aligns across 7 bases. CDR1 is MGHDK, CDR2 SYGVNS, per germline. Unmatched junction bases numbered 15, after V lost 3 bases and J lost 6 bases. CDR3 length: 17 amino acids. The CDR3 region has the DNA TGTGCCAGCAGTGACCGGCGCCTAGCGGATCCCACGGATACGCAGTATTTT. Its translation: CASSDRRLADPTDTQYF.

This clonotype was seen at least ten times. The rearrangement joins TRBV5-1 to TRBJ2-1, with 12 nucleotides matching TRBD2. The V and J ends lost 2 bases and 4 bases, in that order; junction bases with no gene match: 1. CDR1 and CDR2 (germline): SGHRS, YFSETQ. The CDR3 has 15 residues. The CDR3: CASSFGTSGYNEQFF. The CDR3 DNA is TGCGCCAGCAGCTTCGGGACTAGCGGGTACAATGAGCAGTTCTTC. Complete variable domain (other parts from reference TRBV5-1 and TRBJ2-1): KAGVTQTPRYLIKTRGQQVTLSCSPISGHRSVSWYQQTPGQGLQFLFEYFSETQRNKGNFPGRFSGRQFSNSRSEMNVSTLELGDSALYLCASSFGTSGYNEQFFGPGTRLTVL.

This clonotype was observed many times. The rearrangement joins TRBV4-1 to TRBJ1-4; 7 positions match TRBD1. Germline V gene data show CDR1 as MGHRA and CDR2 as YSYEKL. Losses at the gene ends were 1 base for V and 8 bases for J; bases not matched to a gene: 7. The CDR3 covers 15 residues. The CDR3 DNA sequence: TGCGCCAGCAGCCAAGGGTTGACAGGGCGGGAAAAACTGTTTTTT. This sequence encodes CASSQGLTGREKLFF.

Ten or more counts support this clonotype. The J gene is TRBJ2-7, the V gene TRBV4-2; TRBD1 or TRBD2 may be the D gene (5 bases each). Looked up from germline, CDR1 is LGHNA and CDR2 is YNFKEQ. V lost 5 bases and J 9 bases, leaving 14 bases between the germline ends. This CDR3 has 12 amino acids. The CDR3 spells CASSGRDPGQYF. In DNA form, the CDR3 reads TGTGCCAGCAGCGGCCGGGACCCGGGGCAGTACTTC.

The V call is TRBV5-4, the J call TRBJ2-3; 8 nucleotides line up with TRBD1. The V and J ends lost 1 base and 2 bases, in that order; junction bases with no gene match: 15. CDR1 is SGHNT and CDR2 is YYREEE in the germline V gene (reference sequence). The CDR3 covers 19 residues. CDR3 amino acids: CASSLTGTGGLKITDTQYF. CDR3 nucleotides: TGTGCCAGCAGCTTGACCGGGACAGGAGGATTAAAGATCACAGATACGCAGTATTTT.

This clonotype was counted many times. This chain links TRBV5-1 with TRBJ2-1, with D perhaps matching TRBD2 (5 bases). Germline loops: CDR1 SGHRS, CDR2 YFSETQ. V was trimmed by 2 bases and J by 8 bases, leaving 17 bases between them. The CDR3 covers 15 residues. The DNA for the CDR3 is TGCGCCAGCAGCTTAAGAGTTTCGAGGGCTGATGAGCAGTTCTTC. Its protein is CASSLRVSRADEQFF. The entire variable domain, with the rest obtained from reference TRBV5-1 and TRBJ2-1, is as follows: KAGVTQTPRYLIKTRGQQVTLSCSPISGHRSVSWYQQTPGQGLQFLFEYFSETQRNKGNFPGRFSGRQFSNSRSEMNVSTLELGDSALYLCASSLRVSRADEQFFGPGTRLTVL.

This clonotype was observed a handful of times. The rearrangement joins TRBV6-5 to TRBJ2-7; D is unclear. Germline values: CDR1 MNHEY, CDR2 SVGAGI. The CDR3 is 14 amino acids. Trimming took 0 bases from V and 2 from J, leaving 8 bases between them. CDR3 DNA sequence: TGTGCCAGCAGTTACTCGCGATCAACCTACGAGCAGTACTTC. Translated, it gives CASSYSRSTYEQYF.

J is TRBJ1-5 and V is TRBV12-3 or TRBV12-4; weak D call: TRBD1 (5 bases). Trimming took 3 bases from V and 4 from J, leaving 7 bases between them. This CDR3 contains 13 residues. As DNA, the CDR3 is TGTGCCAGCAGTTTGGGGGATAATCAGCCCCAGCATTTT. The encoded protein is CASSLGDNQPQHF.

The gene calls are TRBV19 and TRBJ2-1; 7 bases align to TRBD1. The germline gives CDR1 LNHDA, CDR2 SQIVND (reference sequence). V trimming: 7 bases; J trimming: 4 bases; junction bases outside the gene matches: 7. CDR3 length equals 14 residues. The CDR3 protein is CASTALGQYNEQFF. As DNA, the CDR3 is TGTGCCAGTACCGCCTTGGGACAGTACAATGAGCAGTTCTTC.

This chain links TRBV11-2 with TRBJ2-5; no definite D call. V lost 4 bases to trimming and J lost 6 bases, with 6 bases between them. The CDR3 has 11 amino acids. Germline V gene lookup returns CDR1 SGHAT and CDR2 FQNNGV. CDR3 region: CASSSEQTQYF. CDR3 DNA sequence: TGTGCCAGCAGCTCCGAACAGACCCAGTACTTC.

This clonotype has only a few counts. The V call is TRBV4-3, the J call TRBJ1-3, with D perhaps matching TRBD1 (5 bases). CDR3 length: 16 residues. The V end was cut by 0 bases, the J end by 4 bases, with 13 bases between. Germline assignment: CDR1 LGHNA and CDR2 YSLEER. CDR3 sequence: CASSQDTGGRGNTIYF. The CDR3 bases are TGCGCCAGCAGCCAAGATACGGGGGGTAGGGGAAACACCATATATTTT.

This clonotype was observed a few times. The rearrangement joins TRBV29-1 to TRBJ2-7, with D possibly being TRBD2 (6 bases). The V end lost 4 bases, the J end lost 12 bases, and 19 bases lay between the germline ends. CDR1 is SQVTM, CDR2 ANQGSEA, per germline. The CDR3 has 12 amino acids. The CDR3 DNA reads TGCAGCGTTGCATCCAGGGAGATGGAGGGGTACGTC. It translates to CSVASREMEGYV.

This clonotype was seen at least ten times. The V call is TRBV4-2, the J call TRBJ2-1; maybe TRBD1 (6 bases). Trimming removed 3 bases from V and 10 bases from J, with 19 bases in between. CDR1 is LGHNA and CDR2 is YNFKEQ in the germline V gene. The CDR3 covers 15 residues. The CDR3, as DNA: TGTGCCAGCAGCCATGAGGGGGAGAGGGAATGGGAGCAGTTCTTC. Translation: CASSHEGEREWEQFF.

At least ten counts were recorded for this clonotype. The chain carries TRBV5-1 and TRBJ2-1; 11 bases line up with TRBD2. The CDR3 has 15 residues. V lost 4 bases and J lost 2; bases outside the gene matches: 2. Looked up from germline, CDR1 is SGHRS and CDR2 is YFSETQ. The CDR3 DNA reads as TGCGCCAGCAGCCCGGGACTAGCGGCCTACAATGAGCAGTTCTTC. It encodes CASSPGLAAYNEQFF.

The chain links TRBV7-6 to TRBJ2-1; D perhaps matches TRBD2 (5 bases). Per germline, CDR1 SGHVS and CDR2 FNYEAQ. Deletions cut 0 bases from V and 4 bases from J, with 7 bases between. This CDR3 has 14 residues. The CDR3 loop reads CASSLAGRYNEQFF. The CDR3 DNA reads TGTGCCAGCAGCTTAGCGGGGAGATACAATGAGCAGTTCTTC.